This T cell receptor beta chain appears in the sequencing data of a study of cytomegalovirus exposure and HLA in healthy donors. Overall study context: The approximately 110 validation repertoires, a later analysis reported, used the same platform as the 700 or so repertoires from the first cohort.

General study results and limits: Overall, some 160 TCR beta chains were annotated as cytomegalovirus-associated. Subsequent analysis revealed that first-cohort TCR clusters tended to co-occur in the 100 to 150 validation repertoires.

As to this clone: Its antigen remains unidentified.

The CDR3 is made up of 14 amino acids. Trimming cost V 5 bases and J 6 bases, with 14 bases left between them. The germline V gene encodes CDR1 SGHRS and CDR2 YFSETQ. This table comes from immunoSEQ multiplex PCR, and its TCRdb copy is limited to in-frame clones, with some not included. The table has 110,000 to 150,000 clones, 85% to 90% seen once; the top ten hold roughly 6.4%. The donors were in the roughly 130-subject validation cohort, distinct from the roughly 700-subject first cohort. The chain joins TRBV5-1 to TRBJ2-2, with D possibly matching TRBD1 (6 bases). The sample comprised PBMCs. The clonotype was recovered from a woman under 40 in good health and CMV-seropositive. This CDR3 is CASRVLGGPGELFF. The CDR3 nucleotides are TGCGCCAGCAGAGTCCTAGGGGGACCCGGGGAGCTGTTTTTT.